Shown below are 18 T cell receptor beta chains from a single sample sequenced in a study of cytomegalovirus exposure and HLA in healthy donors (dated by TCRdb to about 2017). Receptor libraries were prepared by the immunoSEQ multiplex PCR assay. For the multiplex PCR, a mixture combining 60 forward primers for TCR Vbeta segments and 13 reverse primers for TCR Jbeta segments was used. As stored in TCRdb, this immuneACCESS dataset retains in-frame rearrangements with V and J assigned. A fraction of the clones does not appear; measured against another copy, unresolved V genes explain less than half of the discrepancy, and the remainder lacks a known reason. The sample includes 100,000 to 150,000 clones, with roughly four fifths observed a single time. The biggest ten clones account for roughly 1.8% of the sample. Sequencing was carried out using PBMCs. The receptors derive from a man younger than 35 in good health and CMV-seronegative.

This clone has only a few counts. V gene TRBV5-1 combines with J gene TRBJ1-1; weak D call: TRBD1 (5 bases). CDR1 and CDR2 from the germline V gene are SGHRS and YFSETQ. The CDR3 has 12 amino acids. V lost 7 bases and J 4 bases, leaving 11 bases between the germline ends. CDR3: CASRRDSTEAFF. As DNA, the CDR3 is TGCGCCAGCCGCCGGGACTCCACTGAAGCTTTCTTT. The variable domain in full, completed from reference TRBV5-1 and TRBJ1-1, reads KAGVTQTPRYLIKTRGQQVTLSCSPISGHRSVSWYQQTPGQGLQFLFEYFSETQRNKGNFPGRFSGRQFSNSRSEMNVSTLELGDSALYLCASRRDSTEAFFGQGTRLTVV.

This clone was counted a single time. The chain couples TRBV2 to TRBJ1-1, with a tentative D call TRBD1 (6 bases). Germline lookup yields CDR1 SNHLY and CDR2 FYNNEI. The V and J ends lost 1 base and 7 bases respectively, with 16 bases between them. The CDR3 runs to 15 residues. CDR3 in amino acids: CASSEVGTLFIEAFF. The CDR3 DNA follows: TGTGCCAGCAGTGAAGTGGGGACACTATTCATTGAAGCTTTCTTT. The full variable domain, completed using reference TRBV2 and TRBJ1-1, is EPEVTQTPSHQVTQMGQEVILRCVPISNHLYFYWYRQILGQKVEFLVSFYNNEISEKSEIFDDQFSVERPDGSNFTLKIRSTKLEDSAMYFCASSEVGTLFIEAFFGQGTRLTVV.

The chain employs TRBV6-5 and TRBJ2-2; tentative D call: TRBD1 (5 bases). The V end lost 2 bases, the J end lost 3 bases, and 10 bases lay between the germline ends. Germline lookup yields CDR1 MNHEY and CDR2 SVGAGI. This CDR3 is 15 amino acids long. CDR3 in amino acids: CASSYDSVDTGELFF. The CDR3 DNA reads as TGTGCCAGCAGTTACGACAGTGTTGACACCGGGGAGCTGTTTTTT.

V and J are TRBV19 and TRBJ2-1; the match to TRBD2 covers 8 bases. Per the germline V gene, CDR1 is LNHDA and CDR2 is SQIVND (reference sequence). Trimming removed 8 bases from V and 6 bases from J; junction bases left unmatched: 6. The CDR3 is made up of 13 amino acids. In DNA, the CDR3 is TGTGCCAGTGCCGCGGGGGGAATCAATGAGCAGTTCTTC. Protein: CASAAGGINEQFF. Variable domain in full (rest from reference TRBV19 and TRBJ2-1): DGGITQSPKYLFRKEGQNVTLSCEQNLNHDAMYWYRQDPGQGLRLIYYSQIVNDFQKGDIAEGYSVSREKKESFPLTVTSAQKNPTAFYLCASAAGGINEQFFGPGTRLTVL.

V gene TRBV6-6 combines with J gene TRBJ1-4; D perhaps matches TRBD1 (5 bases). The V end lost 0 bases, the J end lost 8 bases, and 13 bases lay between the germline ends. The germline CDR1 and CDR2 sequences are MNHNY and SVGAGI (reference sequence). The CDR3 covers 15 residues. In DNA, the CDR3 is TGTGCCAGCAGTTACTCCGGGGGGGTACGAGAAAAACTGTTTTTT. Protein sequence: CASSYSGGVREKLFF.

The chain recombines TRBV6-5 with TRBJ1-3; TRBD1 agrees at 7 bases. The CDR3 runs to 15 residues. CDR1 and CDR2 (germline): MNHEY, SVGAGI. With 5 bases clipped from V and 4 bases from J, the junction kept 8 bases outside the gene matches. The CDR3 here is CASSNDRASGNTIYF. CDR3 bases: TGTGCCAGCAGTAACGACAGGGCCTCCGGAAACACCATATATTTT.

This clone occurred once. The CDR3 DNA follows: TGTGCCATCAGTGAACTACAGGGACAGAACTATGGCTACACCTTC. Its protein product is CAISELQGQNYGYTF. The V and J genes are TRBV10-3 and TRBJ1-2, with TRBD1 identical over 7 bases. This CDR3 region has 15 residues. Germline CDR1 ENHRY, CDR2 SYGVKD. V trimming: 3 bases; J trimming: 2 bases; junction bases outside the gene matches: 6.

The V gene is TRBV25-1, the J gene TRBJ1-6, with D possibly TRBD1 on 6 matching bases. Trimming cost V 4 bases and J 7 bases, with 11 bases left between them. In germline, CDR1 is MGHDK, CDR2 SYGVNS. The CDR3 runs to 14 residues. CDR3 coding DNA: TGTGCCAGCAGTGCAGGGGCGAAGAATTCACCCCTCCACTTT. Protein sequence: CASSAGAKNSPLHF.

This clone was found once. The chain links TRBV5-5 to TRBJ1-4; D may be TRBD1 (6 bases). The CDR3 consists of 13 residues. Germline assignment: CDR1 SGHKS and CDR2 YYEKEE (reference sequence). V lost 3 bases and J 7 bases, leaving 10 bases between the germline ends. The CDR3 region is CASSWEGGEKLFF. The CDR3 nucleotides read TGTGCCAGCAGCTGGGAGGGGGGTGAAAAACTGTTTTTT.

The chain links TRBV6-5 to TRBJ2-2; D might be TRBD2 (6 bases). Germline CDR1 reads MNHEY; CDR2 reads SVGAGI. The V end was cut by 8 bases, the J end by 4 bases, with 14 bases between. This CDR3 spans 14 amino acids. Written as DNA, the CDR3 is TGTGCCAGCCAGGTCGCGGGGCCCACCGGGGAGCTGTTTTTT. Protein sequence: CASQVAGPTGELFF.

V and J are TRBV13 and TRBJ2-5; D is possibly TRBD2 (5 bases). V was clipped by 3 bases and J by 2 bases, with 13 bases between them. This CDR3 comprises 15 residues. The germline V gene has CDR1 PRHDT and CDR2 FYEKMQ (reference sequence). The CDR3 DNA sequence: TGTGCCAGCAGCTTCAAGGACTGGGTTCAAGAGACCCAGTACTTC. Translation: CASSFKDWVQETQYF. Full variable domain (missing parts from reference TRBV13 and TRBJ2-5): AAGVIQSPRHLIKEKRETATLKCYPIPRHDTVYWYQQGPGQDPQFLISFYEKMQSDKGSIPDRFSAQQFSDYHSELNMSSLELGDSALYFCASSFKDWVQETQYFGPGTRLLVL.

The J gene is TRBJ2-3, the V gene TRBV5-4; 7 nucleotides agree with TRBD1. The ends lost 5 bases at V and 5 bases at J; junction bases unmatched: 5. The CDR3 runs 13 residues. The germline V gene encodes CDR1 SGHNT and CDR2 YYREEE (reference sequence). The CDR3 protein is CASRTGLIDTQYF. Here the CDR3 DNA reads TGTGCCAGCAGGACAGGGTTGATAGATACGCAGTATTTT.

The genes are TRBV5-8 and TRBJ2-7, with 7 bases lining up with TRBD1. The germline V gene encodes CDR1 SGHTS and CDR2 YDEGEE. This CDR3 comprises 16 residues. The V segment lost 2 bases and the J segment 0 bases; nucleotides outside the gene matches: 8. The CDR3 nucleotides are TGTGCCAGCAGCTTTGGGGACAGCTCATACTCCTACGAGCAGTACTTC. Its translation: CASSFGDSSYSYEQYF.

The chain uses TRBV10-2 and TRBJ2-7, with 13 bases matching TRBD2. CDR1 WSHSY and CDR2 SAAADI come from the germline V gene. The V segment lost 6 bases and the J segment 3 bases; nucleotides outside the gene matches: 5. The CDR3 runs to 15 residues. The CDR3 spells CASRPGTSGDYEQYF. CDR3 bases: TGCGCCAGCAGGCCCGGGACTAGCGGGGACTACGAGCAGTACTTC.

The V call is TRBV7-2, the J call TRBJ1-2, with TRBD1 identical over 9 bases. The CDR3 runs to 17 residues. Looked up from germline, CDR1 is SGHTA and CDR2 is FQGNSA. The J segment lost 4 bases and the V segment lost 3 bases, leaving 12 bases of the junction unmatched. CDR3 bases: TGTGCCAGCAGCTTGGGGAACAGGGGGCGACGCGGCTATGGCTACACCTTC. Translation: CASSLGNRGRRGYGYTF.

The chain combines TRBV2 with TRBJ1-5, with 7 bases that match TRBD1. The CDR3 has 13 amino acids. Germline CDR1 is SNHLY and CDR2 is FYNNEI. J gave up 7 bases and V 6 bases, and 6 bases lay outside the gene matches. The CDR3 coding sequence is TGTGCCAGCAGCCCGACAGGGCGACAGCCCCAGCATTTT. This sequence encodes CASSPTGRQPQHF.

This clone was observed once. The J gene is TRBJ1-1, the V gene TRBV27; 8 bases are a match to TRBD1. Germline trimming cut 5 bases from V and 1 base from J; bases unmatched to any gene: 0. The CDR3 sequence is 13 residues long. CDR1 and CDR2 (germline): MNHEY, SMNVEV (reference sequence). CDR3 nucleotides: TGTGCCAGCAGTCAGGGGGCGAACACTGAAGCTTTCTTT. Translated, it gives CASSQGANTEAFF.

The J gene is TRBJ2-1, the V gene TRBV9; 13 bases are shared with TRBD2. The CDR3 is 15 residues long. The V gene's germline CDR1 is SGDLS and CDR2 YYNGEE. V shed 4 bases, J shed 7 bases, and the junction held 5 bases outside the gene matches. CDR3 in DNA: TGTGCCAGCAGCCCGGGGACTAGCGGGGCGAATGAGCAGTTCTTC. The encoded protein is CASSPGTSGANEQFF.